The next 10 T cell receptor beta chains were all read from a single sample in a study of regulatory T cells in long-lasting Graves disease. Time point in this sample: newly diagnosed GD, antithyroid drugs for less than 3 months. The TCR library was made from RNA extracted from PBMCs. CDR3-region Arm-PCR and iRepertoire HTBI primers produced the TCR beta libraries. TCRdb re-analysed the multiplex PCR reads in MiXCR, keeping a single row per CDR3 protein. Of about 350,000 distinct CDR3 sequences in the sample, 16% were seen once. Separately, the same data were catalogued under a study of T cells in Graves' hyperthyroidism and ophthalmopathy.

Sequenced here: peripheral blood mononuclear cells (PBMCs), sampled at new diagnosis, from a patient treated with antithyroid drugs. The receptors stem from a man in his forties with Graves disease.

This chain connects TRBV28 to TRBJ1-2; D unresolved. Per germline, CDR1 MDHEN and CDR2 SYDVKM. The V end lost 4 bases, the J end lost 4 bases, and 7 bases lay between the germline ends. The CDR3 consists of 12 residues. The CDR3 DNA is TGTGCCAGCAGTTCGGAGCCCTATGGCTACACCTTC. Encoded protein: CASSSEPYGYTF.

The chain recombines TRBV7-3 with TRBJ2-1; 10 bases are shared with TRBD2. Germline lookup yields CDR1 SGHTA and CDR2 FQGTGA. J gave up 7 bases and V 5 bases, and 11 bases lay outside the gene matches. The CDR3 sequence is 16 residues long. CDR3 in amino acids: CASSPSGGGARNEQFF. The DNA of the CDR3 is TGTGCCAGCAGCCCGAGCGGGGGGGGGGCTAGGAATGAGCAGTTCTTC.

This clonotype was found many times. The chain joins TRBV12-3 or TRBV12-4 to TRBJ1-2, with D hard to call. This CDR3 has 14 amino acids. The V end was cut by 1 base, the J end by 5 bases, with 11 bases between. CDR3: CASSLDRLLYGYTF. The CDR3 DNA reads TGTGCCAGCAGTTTAGACCGATTACTTTATGGCTACACCTTC.

This clonotype was observed a handful of times. As DNA, the CDR3 is TGTGCCAGCAGTACACTAGGGAATTCACCCCTCCACTTT. This translates into CASSTLGNSPLHF. This rearrangement joins TRBV7-9 to TRBJ1-6; no clear D. V was clipped by 6 bases and J by 7 bases, with 10 bases between them. The CDR3 runs to 13 residues. In germline, CDR1 is SEHNR, CDR2 FQNEAQ (reference sequence).

For this clonotype: A far larger clone is one nucleotide away, so this likely arose from a read error. The V and J genes are TRBV11-3 and TRBJ2-3; D unclear. V was pared by 8 bases and J by 2 bases, with 8 bases between. Germline CDR1 reads SGHNT; CDR2 reads YENEEA. The CDR3 extends over 12 amino acids. The CDR3 DNA follows: TGTGCCAGCGGATCCAACACAGATACGCAGTATTTT. It codes for CASGSNTDTQYF.

This clonotype was recorded many times. The chain is built from TRBV11-2 and TRBJ1-5, with D uncertain. CDR1 is SGHAT, CDR2 FQNNGV, per germline. This CDR3 contains 12 residues. V was clipped by 3 bases and J by 5 bases, with 5 bases between them. The CDR3 DNA reads as TGTGCCAGCAGCTTCGGCGATCAGCCCCAGCATTTT. This translates into CASSFGDQPQHF.

This clonotype was counted many times. The chain is built from TRBV6-1 and TRBJ2-1; D is perhaps TRBD1 (6 bases). This CDR3 has 15 residues. Germline lookup yields CDR1 MNHNS and CDR2 SASEGT. The V end lost 6 bases, the J end lost 7 bases, and 19 bases lay between the germline ends. Here the CDR3 reads CASSLRDKKNNEQFF. The CDR3 DNA reads as TGTGCCAGCAGCCTCCGGGACAAAAAGAATAATGAGCAGTTCTTC.

On this clonotype: Here the CDR3 omits its conserved ending phenylalanine or tryptophan, so a read error is the likely source. The V and J genes are TRBV12-3 or TRBV12-4 and TRBJ2-7; TRBD1 matches at 7 bases. The CDR3 has 15 residues. V shed 2 bases, J shed 2 bases, and the junction held 6 bases outside the gene matches. CDR3 sequence (DNA): TGTGCCAGCAGTTTATCCGGGACAGCTCCCTACGAGCAGTACTTA. Amino acids: CASSLSGTAPYEQYL.

This rearrangement joins TRBV20-1 to TRBJ1-2; 9 nucleotides match TRBD1. V lost 1 base and J lost 5; bases outside the gene matches: 11. From germline, CDR1 is DFQATT and CDR2 SNEGSKA (reference sequence). The CDR3 is 16 residues long. The CDR3: CSARADRGTGYYGYTF. CDR3 bases: TGCAGTGCTAGAGCCGACCGGGGGACAGGGTATTATGGCTACACCTTC.

This clonotype was picked up a small number of times. Here the CDR3 reads CASSTSGDQGEKLFF. The CDR3 DNA is TGTGCCAGCAGCACGTCCGGGGACCAAGGGGAAAAACTGTTTTTT. The gene calls are TRBV5-4 and TRBJ1-4, with D possibly TRBD1 on 5 matching bases. Trimming cost V 4 bases and J 8 bases, with 18 bases left between them. Per germline, CDR1 SGHNT and CDR2 YYREEE (reference sequence). The CDR3 has 15 amino acids.